A single sample is the source of the 11 T cell receptor beta chains below, sequenced in a study of identical twins. Via MiXCR, TCRdb re-called the 5' RACE reads, giving one row per CDR3 protein. The sample lists under 400,000 distinct CDR3 sequences; 7% to 9.5% were seen once. The sequencing sample was made of naive T cells sorted from blood. These TCRs come from a woman in her forties or fifties in good health.

This clonotype was counted at least ten times. In DNA, the CDR3 is TGCAGTGCTTATGGGACTAGCGGGATAGGTGAGCAGTACTTC. Amino acids: CSAYGTSGIGEQYF. The chain recombines TRBV20-1 with TRBJ2-7; 13 bases agree with TRBD2. V lost 5 bases, J lost 7 bases, and 8 bases stayed unmatched. Germline assignment: CDR1 DFQATT and CDR2 SNEGSKA (reference sequence). The CDR3 sequence is 14 residues long.

The J gene is TRBJ2-2, the V gene TRBV7-9; D may be TRBD2 (5 bases). The CDR3 runs 15 residues. CDR1 is SEHNR and CDR2 is FQNEAQ in the germline V gene (reference sequence). V lost 5 bases to trimming and J lost 0 bases, with 10 bases between them. CDR3 in amino acids: CASSMRAANTGELFF. Here the CDR3 DNA reads TGTGCCAGCAGCATGCGGGCTGCGAACACCGGGGAGCTGTTTTTT.

The table lists this clonotype with many counts. This chain connects TRBV29-1 to TRBJ2-1; TRBD1 agrees at 7 bases. Per the germline V gene, CDR1 is SQVTM and CDR2 is ANQGSEA. With V trimmed by 8 bases and J by 6 bases, 10 bases remained unmatched. This CDR3 has 13 amino acids. Here the CDR3 reads CSSRTGNGNEQFF. The CDR3 DNA sequence: TGCAGCTCACGGACAGGCAACGGCAATGAGCAGTTCTTC.

The chain combines TRBV4-2 with TRBJ2-5; 7 bases are a match to TRBD2. The CDR3 is made up of 18 amino acids. Unmatched junction bases numbered 14, after V lost 0 bases and J lost 4 bases. CDR1 and CDR2 from the germline V gene are LGHNA and YNFKEQ. CDR3 sequence (DNA): TGTGCCAGCAGCCAAGACCCCCTAGGAGCGGGAAGATTAGAGACCCAGTACTTC. Translating gives CASSQDPLGAGRLETQYF.

In this sample, this clonotype turned up a few times. The J gene is TRBJ2-7, the V gene TRBV5-4, with D maybe TRBD2 (5 bases). This CDR3 comprises 15 residues. The V gene lost 4 bases and the J gene lost 2 bases, with 16 bases spanning the gap. CDR1 SGHNT and CDR2 YYREEE come from the germline V gene (reference sequence). The CDR3 coding sequence is TGTGCCAGCAGCCGGAGCGGTCCGAGCCCCTACGAGCAGTACTTC. This encodes CASSRSGPSPYEQYF. The whole variable domain, filled in from reference TRBV5-4 and TRBJ2-7, reads ETGVTQSPTHLIKTRGQQVTLRCSSQSGHNTVSWYQQALGQGPQFIFQYYREEENGRGNFPPRFSGLQFPNYSSELNVNALELDDSALYLCASSRSGPSPYEQYFGPGTRLTVT.

This chain links TRBV12-3 or TRBV12-4 with TRBJ1-6, with 7 positions matching TRBD1. The CDR3 totals 11 residues. The ends lost 6 bases at V and 14 bases at J; junction bases unmatched: 4. The CDR3 loop reads CASSHGQALHF. The CDR3 nucleotides are TGTGCCAGCAGCCATGGACAGGCCCTCCACTTT.

The gene calls are TRBV11-2 and TRBJ1-1; no clear D gene. This CDR3 comprises 13 residues. Germline-derived CDR1 and CDR2 are SGHAT and FQNNGV. V was pared by 0 bases and J by 7 bases, with 9 bases between. Here the CDR3 DNA reads TGTGCCAGCAGCTTAGATGGTAGTGATGAAGCTTTCTTT. Its translation: CASSLDGSDEAFF.

V is TRBV5-1 and J is TRBJ1-5; 7 bases fit TRBD1. This CDR3 region has 15 residues. Germline V CDR1 and CDR2: SGHRS, YFSETQ. J was trimmed by 0 bases and V by 4 bases; bases with no gene match: 4. The CDR3: CASSDGTASNQPQHF. The DNA for the CDR3 is TGCGCCAGCAGCGACGGGACAGCTAGCAATCAGCCCCAGCATTTT.

This clonotype was recorded a few times. This chain links TRBV12-3 or TRBV12-4 with TRBJ2-5; D uncertain. CDR3 length: 15 amino acids. V lost 8 bases and J lost 1, with 17 bases in between. CDR3: CASRQRSNPQETQYF. As DNA, the CDR3 is TGTGCCAGCCGTCAACGGTCCAACCCCCAAGAGACCCAGTACTTC.

This clonotype was seen at least ten times. The chain combines TRBV12-3 or TRBV12-4 with TRBJ1-1, with D possibly matching TRBD1 (6 bases). The CDR3 runs to 12 residues. The V end was cut by 6 bases, the J end by 11 bases, with 16 bases between. DNA for the CDR3: TGTGCCAGCAGCGAATCACAGGGTAGGGCTTTCTTT. Amino acid sequence: CASSESQGRAFF.

About this clonotype itself: This may be a read error, as it is one base from a much larger clone. The chain is built from TRBV15 and TRBJ2-3; 9 bases agree with TRBD2. Looked up from germline, CDR1 is LNHNV and CDR2 is YYDKDF (reference sequence). CDR3 size: 19 residues. The CDR3 nucleotides read TGTGCCACCAGCAGAGATCTACTAGCGGGTGGCTGGGGCACAGATGCGCAGTATTTT. Protein sequence: CATSRDLLAGGWGTDAQYF.